This TCR beta chain emerged from a study of shared clonotypes between healthy human individuals. Overall study results and limits: The study's rarefaction showed incomplete sorted-subset sequencing despite large depth.

Method: immunoSEQ multiplex PCR; TCRdb's copy keeps in-frame clones and lacks some. The data contain 2.3 million or so clones, 93% of them singletons. Regarding this clone: Its cognate antigen is unknown.

V was clipped by 0 bases and J by 4 bases, with 13 bases between them. The CDR3 has 15 amino acids. From germline, CDR1 is SGDLS and CDR2 YYNGEE. This rearrangement joins TRBV9 to TRBJ1-2; D possibly corresponds to TRBD1 (6 bases). Source material: naive CD4+ T cells from PBMCs. The sample's subset: CD45RA+ positively selected. This TCR was recovered from a man aged 18 to 30 in good health. Some clones in this sample may be carry-over from other donors' samples. The CDR3, as DNA: TGTGCCAGCAGCGTAGGCTACGACAGGCGCTATGGCTACACCTTC. It codes for CASSVGYDRRYGYTF. Drawing the rest from reference TRBV9 and TRBJ1-2, the complete variable domain is DSGVTQTPKHLITATGQRVTLRCSPRSGDLSVYWYQQSLDQGLQFLIQYYNGEERAKGNILERFSAQQFPDLHSELNLSSLELGDSALYFCASSVGYDRRYGYTFGSGTRLTVV.